The 13 T cell receptor beta chains presented below share a single source sample, sequenced in a study of blood T cell repertoires in COVID-19 (dated by TCRdb to about 2020). Libraries came from the immunoSEQ multiplex PCR assay. TCRdb re-hosts the immuneACCESS table, in-frame sequences only. Its copies lack some clones; in the studies checked, an unresolved V gene accounts for under half of them, and the cause for the rest is not known. This sample holds about 100,000 clones; just under 80% were observed only once. Together, the top ten hold around a third of the sample. The sequencing sample was made of peripheral blood. The source is a man between 65 and 85 years old with active or convalescent COVID-19.

The chain has TRBV6-5 and TRBJ2-1, with a tentative D call TRBD2 (6 bases). There are 14 residues in the CDR3. Germline values: CDR1 MNHEY, CDR2 SVGAGI. V was trimmed by 4 bases and J by 5 bases, leaving 12 bases between them. Here the CDR3 DNA reads TGTGCCAGCAGTTTAGGCGGGACCCACAATGAGCAGTTCTTC. This sequence encodes CASSLGGTHNEQFF.

V is TRBV28 and J is TRBJ1-2, with D perhaps TRBD1 (6 bases). Trimming shortened V by 7 bases and J by 2 bases, and 20 bases separated the two germline ends. Germline V gene data show CDR1 as MDHEN and CDR2 as SYDVKM. The CDR3 is 16 amino acids. The CDR3 loop is CASIQSGGRGNYGYTF. The CDR3 nucleotides read TGTGCCAGCATTCAAAGTGGGGGCCGAGGGAACTATGGCTACACCTTC.

The chain uses TRBV5-1 and TRBJ1-2, with a weak D call TRBD1 (5 bases). This CDR3 spans 19 amino acids. In germline, CDR1 is SGHRS, CDR2 YFSETQ. The V end lost 4 bases, the J end lost 5 bases, and 30 bases lay between the germline ends. The CDR3 bases are TGCGCCAGCAGCCCCCCTCCTCCTGCCGGGGGTCGGAAGAATTATGGCTACACCTTC. Its protein product is CASSPPPPAGGRKNYGYTF.

This chain links TRBV28 with TRBJ1-2; D gene uncertain. Trimming pared 4 bases from V and 8 bases from J, leaving 14 bases between. The V gene's germline CDR1 is MDHEN and CDR2 SYDVKM. This CDR3 region has 13 residues. CDR3 sequence: CASSSVLSGGYTF. CDR3 coding DNA: TGTGCCAGCAGTTCGGTGCTTTCGGGGGGCTACACCTTC.

The V gene is TRBV7-2, the J gene TRBJ1-1; 8 bases agree with TRBD1. This CDR3 has 18 residues. Trimming removed 1 base from V and 0 bases from J; junction bases left unmatched: 10. CDR1 is SGHTA and CDR2 is FQGNSA in the germline V gene. The CDR3 reads CASSLVPPGQVMNTEAFF. CDR3 nucleotide sequence: TGTGCCAGCAGCTTAGTCCCCCCGGGACAGGTCATGAACACTGAAGCTTTCTTT. Looking up the rest from reference TRBV7-2 and TRBJ1-1 gives the full variable domain: GAGVSQSPSNKVTEKGKDVELRCDPISGHTALYWYRQSLGQGLEFLIYFQGNSAPDKSGLPSDRFSAERTGGSVSTLTIQRTQQEDSAVYLCASSLVPPGQVMNTEAFFGQGTRLTVV.

The chain employs TRBV5-1 and TRBJ2-5, with D possibly being TRBD1 (6 bases). The CDR3 is 17 amino acids. Per germline, CDR1 SGHRS and CDR2 YFSETQ. Trimming stripped 0 bases from V and 1 base from J, with 16 bases between. The CDR3 loop reads CASSLGVGGAGQETQYF. The CDR3 region has the DNA TGCGCCAGCAGCTTGGGAGTTGGGGGCGCCGGCCAAGAGACCCAGTACTTC. The variable domain in full, with the rest retrieved from reference TRBV5-1 and TRBJ2-5, is KAGVTQTPRYLIKTRGQQVTLSCSPISGHRSVSWYQQTPGQGLQFLFEYFSETQRNKGNFPGRFSGRQFSNSRSEMNVSTLELGDSALYLCASSLGVGGAGQETQYFGPGTRLLVL.

This chain connects TRBV19 to TRBJ2-1; 14 bases align to TRBD2. The germline CDR1 and CDR2 sequences are LNHDA and SQIVND (reference sequence). V shed 5 bases and J 9 bases; nucleotides not matched to a gene: 12. This CDR3 comprises 17 residues. The CDR3 region has the DNA TGTGCCAGTAGTCTCGAGGGACTAGCGGGAGAAATAGGTGAGCAGTTCTTC. As protein: CASSLEGLAGEIGEQFF.

The rearrangement links TRBV28 to TRBJ2-7; 7 positions match TRBD2. The ends lost 6 bases at V and 2 bases at J; junction bases unmatched: 7. The CDR3 is 14 amino acids. CDR1 is MDHEN and CDR2 is SYDVKM in the germline V gene. The CDR3 DNA reads as TGTGCCAGCAGGGGGGGGTTTTTACCCTACGAGCAGTACTTC. Translated, it gives CASRGGFLPYEQYF.

The count of this clone is one. The chain recombines TRBV4-1 with TRBJ2-5; 7 nucleotides match TRBD2. This CDR3 comprises 15 residues. Trimming took 4 bases from V and 5 from J; bases not matched to a gene: 10. Germline-derived CDR1 and CDR2 are MGHRA and YSYEKL. DNA for the CDR3: TGCGCCAGCAGCCTCCTAGCGGCCCACGGGGAGACCCAGTACTTC. Its translation: CASSLLAAHGETQYF.

This sequence joins TRBV28 and TRBJ1-4; D is perhaps TRBD1 (6 bases). Trimming left V 6 bases short and J 10 bases short, with 18 bases between. Looked up from germline, CDR1 is MDHEN and CDR2 is SYDVKM. This CDR3 region has 14 residues. The CDR3 sequence: CASSAGVIERKLFF. CDR3 nucleotide sequence: TGTGCCAGCAGCGCAGGGGTGATTGAGCGAAAACTGTTTTTT.

This rearrangement joins TRBV5-4 to TRBJ2-5; D unclear. Trimming shortened V by 4 bases and J by 5 bases, and 15 bases separated the two germline ends. The CDR3 is made up of 14 amino acids. Germline V gives CDR1 SGHNT, CDR2 YYREEE (reference sequence). For the CDR3, the DNA is TGTGCCAGCAGCCCGACTCCGGCTGGCGAGACCCAGTACTTC. Amino acids: CASSPTPAGETQYF.

V gene TRBV7-9 combines with J gene TRBJ2-5; TRBD1 aligns across 9 bases. The CDR3 is 14 residues long. Germline values: CDR1 SEHNR, CDR2 FQNEAQ (reference sequence). With V trimmed by 5 bases and J by 4 bases, 5 bases remained unmatched. This CDR3 reads CASSQGQGRETQYF. The CDR3 bases are TGTGCCAGCAGCCAGGGACAGGGCCGAGAGACCCAGTACTTC.

The DNA of the CDR3 is TGTGCCAGCAGTTCCGGGACAACAGTACATGAGCAGTTCTTC. Translated, it gives CASSSGTTVHEQFF. The rearrangement joins TRBV6-6 to TRBJ2-1; D perhaps matches TRBD1 (6 bases). The CDR3 consists of 14 residues. Trimming removed 4 bases from V and 8 bases from J, with 15 bases in between. The germline V gene encodes CDR1 MNHNY and CDR2 SVGAGI (reference sequence).